This T cell receptor beta chain was captured by sequencing in a study of CD8 T cells in Susac syndrome. Reverse transcription of roughly 0.5 to 1 ug RNA used random hexamers. TCRdb analysed the immunoSEQ multiplex PCR reads with MiXCR anew, one entry per CDR3 protein. The sample has around 130,000 distinct CDR3 sequences, about 95% seen once. Stable or active relapsing-remitting multiple sclerosis, untreated and meeting revised McDonald criteria, defined the controls. The specimen sequenced was CD4+ T cells from PBMCs. The source of this sequence is a human donor with multiple sclerosis.

CDR3 coding DNA: TGCAGTGCACGCAGGACCGTCGGTGAGCAGTTCTTC. Encoded protein: CSARRTVGEQFF. This rearrangement joins TRBV20-1 to TRBJ2-1; no definite D call. The germline V gene has CDR1 DFQATT and CDR2 SNEGSKA (reference sequence). The CDR3 spans 12 residues. The germline V and J ends were trimmed by 6 bases and 9 bases, with 15 bases remaining between them.